This T cell receptor (beta chain) was captured in a study of Graves' ophthalmopathy and Graves' hyperthyroidism. Whole-study context: Peripheral blood was gathered at the point of initial diagnosis, before any treatment started.

Amplification from RNA transcripts yielded the TCR beta CDR3 regions. Amplification began with first-round RT-PCR using HTBI primers, then second-round multiplex PCR was performed. A single record per CDR3 protein comes from TCRdb applying MiXCR to the multiplex PCR reads. The sample holds hundreds of thousands of distinct CDR3 sequences, 22% seen once. Trimming stripped 6 bases from V and 8 bases from J, with 13 bases between. CDR1 and CDR2 (germline): DFQATT, SNEGSKA (reference sequence). The CDR3 contains 11 residues. The diagnostic workup employed clinical symptoms, serum thyroxine, TRAb, thyroid ultrasound and orbital computed tomography.

The sample was peripheral blood. J is TRBJ1-2 and V is TRBV20-1; D is unclear. The receptor was isolated from a woman aged 18 to 35 with stable Graves' hyperthyroidism. Some clones in this sample may be carry-over from other donors' samples. The CDR3 reads CSAPWLKGYTF. In nucleotides, the CDR3 is TGCAGTGCCCCTTGGTTGAAGGGCTACACCTTC.